Listed below are T cell receptor beta chains from one sample, sequenced in a study of OX40 agonist ivuxolimab in advanced cancers. This table comes from immunoSEQ multiplex PCR, and its TCRdb copy is limited to in-frame clones, with some not included. The table includes 51,000 or so clones, approximately 90% detected once. The sequencing used CD4+ or CD8+ T cells sorted from blood, collected in a trial of the OX40 agonist ivuxolimab. The receptor source for this set is an adult with an advanced solid tumor such as melanoma, head and neck, liver or kidney cancer. CDR3s include the opening cysteine and the closing phenylalanine or tryptophan. Fields, in order: clone size, D gene, V gene, J gene, CDR3 length, CDR3 protein, CDR3 DNA. D genes are given only for firm matches. Clone size is shown for a subset of rows, as once, few, many or a class of expanded clone.

>-|-|TRBV5-1|TRBJ1-3|16
CASSTGRGSSGNTIYF
TGCGCCAGTAGCACCGGACGGGGGAGCTCTGGAAACACCATATATTTT
>-|-|TRBV4-1|TRBJ1-5|15
CASSQERDFNQPQHF
TGCGCCAGCAGCCAAGAGCGGGACTTCAATCAGCCCCAGCATTTT
>-|-|TRBV2|TRBJ2-7|13
CASETGSSYEQYF
TGTGCCAGCGAGACCGGGAGCTCCTACGAGCAGTACTTC
>-|TRBD1|TRBV30|TRBJ2-2|14
CAWKQGTNTGELFF
TGTGCCTGGAAACAGGGGACGAACACCGGGGAGCTGTTTTTT
>-|-|TRBV13|TRBJ2-7|13
CASSRDLAYEQYF
TGTGCCAGCAGCCGGGACTTAGCCTACGAGCAGTACTTC
>once|-|TRBV7-9|TRBJ1-1|11
CASGLNTEAFF
TGTGCCAGCGGGTTGAACACTGAAGCTTTCTTT
>few|-|TRBV11-2|TRBJ2-4|16
CASSPWTRLAKNIQYF
TGTGCCAGCAGCCCATGGACACGCCTAGCCAAAAACATTCAGTACTTC
>-|-|TRBV27|TRBJ1-4|12
CASSFPGEKLFF
TGTGCCAGCAGTTTTCCAGGGGAAAAACTGTTTTTT
>once|TRBD2|TRBV30|TRBJ2-1|14
CAWSLSGGGTEQFF
TGTGCCTGGAGTCTAAGCGGGGGGGGCACTGAGCAGTTCTTC
>-|-|TRBV27|TRBJ2-7|12
CASSLGPSEQYF
TGTGCCAGCAGTTTGGGACCTTCGGAGCAGTACTTC
>-|TRBD1|TRBV9|TRBJ2-7|14
CASSETGATYEQYF
TGTGCCAGCAGCGAAACAGGGGCCACCTACGAGCAGTACTTC
>-|-|TRBV9|TRBJ2-7|13
CASRGLGSEEQYF
TGTGCCAGCAGGGGGCTAGGTTCAGAAGAGCAGTACTTC
>-|TRBD1|TRBV19|TRBJ1-1|13
CASRQGGKTEAFF
TGTGCCAGCCGCCAGGGGGGCAAGACTGAAGCTTTCTTT